This entry lists 24 T cell receptor beta chains sequenced from one sample in a study of T cell repertoires in cytomegalovirus infection. TCRdb re-called the reads through MiXCR, storing one row per CDR3 protein. The sample shows 500,000 or so distinct CDR3 sequences, approximately 17% of them seen only once. Material for sequencing was CD8+ T cells from PBMCs. The source is a human donor in good health (CMV status not recorded). Some clones in this sample may be carry-over from other donors' samples.

This clonotype was seen more than once but under ten times. The chain is built from TRBV5-7 and TRBJ2-2; 8 bases map to TRBD1. TRBV5-7 is designated an ORF whose function remains uncertain. J gave up 3 bases and V 0 bases, and 1 base lay outside the gene matches. The CDR3 runs 15 residues. The CDR3 sequence is CASSLDRGDTGELFF. CDR3 sequence (DNA): TGTGCCAGCAGCTTGGACAGGGGGGACACCGGGGAGCTGTTTTTT.

This clonotype occurred a few times. The chain carries TRBV6-6 and TRBJ2-1; 9 nucleotides line up with TRBD1. V shed 5 bases, J shed 1 base, and the junction held 9 bases outside the gene matches. CDR3 length: 17 residues. CDR1 is MNHNY, CDR2 SVGAGI, per germline (reference sequence). This CDR3 reads CASSELDRGSSYNEQFF. CDR3 coding DNA: TGTGCCAGCAGTGAACTCGACAGGGGGTCGTCCTACAATGAGCAGTTCTTC.

This clonotype has a count of ten or more. V usage is TRBV7-6 and J usage is TRBJ2-2; the match to TRBD2 covers 8 bases. The CDR3 has 16 amino acids. V was clipped by 6 bases and J by 0 bases; unmatched bases: 6. Germline-derived CDR1 and CDR2 are SGHVS and FNYEAQ. The CDR3 nucleotides are TGTGCCAGCAGAAGGACTAGCCGCGCGAACACCGGGGAGCTGTTTTTT. Translating gives CASRRTSRANTGELFF.

This clonotype was seen only a few times. The CDR3 sequence: CSASLGPGNTIYF. In DNA form, the CDR3 reads TGCAGCGCCTCATTGGGGCCTGGAAACACCATATATTTT. V usage is TRBV29-1 and J usage is TRBJ1-3; perhaps TRBD1 as D (5 bases). Trimming shortened V by 7 bases and J by 2 bases, and 12 bases separated the two germline ends. This CDR3 has 13 residues. Germline CDR1 reads SQVTM; CDR2 reads ANQGSEA.

The V gene is TRBV9, the J gene TRBJ2-1; tentatively, D is TRBD2 (5 bases). CDR1 and CDR2 from the germline V gene are SGDLS and YYNGEE. V was cut by 0 bases and J by 0 bases, with 13 bases left in between. The CDR3 is 17 amino acids. CDR3 in DNA: TGTGCCAGCAGCGTAGCCTCCGAGGGTAACTCCTACAATGAGCAGTTCTTC. Its translation: CASSVASEGNSYNEQFF.

This clonotype has a count of ten or more. The rearrangement links TRBV28 to TRBJ1-3; 7 bases map to TRBD1. The CDR3 spans 16 residues. With V trimmed by 4 bases and J by 2 bases, 8 bases remained unmatched. Per germline, CDR1 MDHEN and CDR2 SYDVKM. The chain's CDR3 is CASSSFAGGTGNTIYF. CDR3 bases: TGTGCCAGCAGTTCATTCGCAGGGGGAACTGGAAACACCATATATTTT. The full variable domain, in which reference TRBV28 and TRBJ1-3 provide the parts outside the CDR3, is DVKVTQSSRYLVKRTGEKVFLECVQDMDHENMFWYRQDPGLGLRLIYFSYDVKMKEKGDIPEGYSVSREKKERFSLILESASTNQTSMYLCASSSFAGGTGNTIYFGEGSWLTVV.

In its sample, this clonotype was seen many times. The chain has TRBV7-9 and TRBJ1-6; the D gene is possibly TRBD1 (5 bases). The CDR3 extends over 18 amino acids. CDR1 is SEHNR and CDR2 is FQNEAQ in the germline V gene (reference sequence). V was cut by 0 bases and J by 4 bases, with 16 bases left in between. CDR3 amino acids: CASSLAGQETIYNSPLHF. CDR3 nucleotides: TGTGCCAGCAGCTTAGCGGGGCAGGAGACGATTTATAATTCACCCCTCCACTTT. The full variable domain, its missing parts supplied by reference TRBV7-9 and TRBJ1-6, is DTGVSQNPRHKITKRGQNVTFRCDPISEHNRLYWYRQTLGQGPEFLTYFQNEAQLEKSRLLSDRFSAERPKGSFSTLEIQRTEQGDSAMYLCASSLAGQETIYNSPLHFGNGTRLTVT.

The CDR3 is CASSQPGVDGYTF. The CDR3 bases are TGTGCCAGCAGCCAACCTGGGGTAGATGGCTACACCTTC. V is TRBV3-1 and J is TRBJ1-2; D call uncertain. The germline V gene has CDR1 LGHDT and CDR2 YNNKEL (reference sequence). With 2 bases removed from V and 6 bases from J, the gap between germline ends came to 10 bases. The CDR3 extends over 13 amino acids.

This clonotype was counted between two and nine times. The V gene is TRBV4-1, the J gene TRBJ2-1; 10 bases match TRBD1. Germline V gene sequence: CDR1 MGHRA, CDR2 YSYEKL. J lost 9 bases, V lost 1 base, and 6 bases had no gene match. The CDR3 has 15 residues. The DNA for the CDR3 is TGCGCCAGCAGCCAAGGGGAGGGGACAGGGGTTGAGCAGTTCTTC. Protein product: CASSQGEGTGVEQFF.

In its sample, this clonotype was seen many times. The chain uses TRBV7-3 and TRBJ2-1; TRBD2 matches at 7 bases. V dropped 2 bases and J dropped 4; count of bases not matched to a gene: 11. CDR1 and CDR2 from the germline V gene are SGHTA and FQGTGA. The CDR3 totals 17 residues. The chain's CDR3 is CASSLSGGGPIYNEQFF. CDR3 coding DNA: TGTGCCAGCAGCTTATCCGGGGGAGGGCCTATTTACAATGAGCAGTTCTTC.

The chain links TRBV29-1 to TRBJ1-1; 7 positions match TRBD1. There are 14 residues in the CDR3. The germline V gene has CDR1 SQVTM and CDR2 ANQGSEA. V lost 0 bases and J lost 11; bases outside the gene matches: 12. The CDR3 nucleotides read TGCAGCGTTGAAGATGAGGCGACAGGGATAGGGGCTTTCTTT. It yields the protein CSVEDEATGIGAFF.

The chain couples TRBV6-5 to TRBJ1-3, with 10 bases that match TRBD1. J gave up 0 bases and V 3 bases, and 14 bases lay outside the gene matches. The germline V gene has CDR1 MNHEY and CDR2 SVGAGI. The CDR3 contains 20 residues. The CDR3 protein is CASSYLPGQGSPLSGNTIYF. CDR3 bases: TGTGCCAGCAGTTATTTACCGGGACAGGGGTCCCCTCTCTCTGGAAACACCATATATTTT.

This clonotype has at least ten counts. The chain carries TRBV7-6 and TRBJ2-2; 8 positions match TRBD2. This CDR3 region has 15 residues. The ends lost 7 bases at V and 4 bases at J; junction bases unmatched: 8. The V gene's germline CDR1 is SGHVS and CDR2 FNYEAQ. The CDR3 loop reads CASKPAGAFTGELFF. The CDR3 DNA follows: TGTGCCAGCAAACCAGCGGGGGCCTTCACCGGGGAGCTGTTTTTT.

This clonotype was detected many times. The chain has TRBV7-8 and TRBJ1-2; possibly TRBD1 for D (6 bases). Germline CDR1 reads SGHVS; CDR2 reads FQNEAQ. The CDR3 totals 17 residues. Trimming cost V 3 bases and J 8 bases, with 25 bases left between them. CDR3 nucleotide sequence: TGTGCCAGCAGCTTCTCAGGGGTGACAACCTTACCGGAGGGCTACACCTTC. It is translated as CASSFSGVTTLPEGYTF. The complete variable domain, with remaining parts taken from reference TRBV7-8 and TRBJ1-2, reads GAGVSQSPRYKVAKRGQDVALRCDPISGHVSLFWYQQALGQGPEFLTYFQNEAQLDKSGLPSDRFFAERPEGSVSTLKIQRTQQEDSAVYLCASSFSGVTTLPEGYTFGSGTRLTVV.

This clonotype was counted a few times. The chain uses TRBV5-4 and TRBJ2-1; 8 bases align to TRBD2. The J segment lost 2 bases and the V segment lost 4 bases, leaving 2 bases of the junction unmatched. The CDR3 runs 14 residues. Germline CDR1 is SGHNT and CDR2 is YYREEE (reference sequence). The CDR3 nucleotides are TGTGCCAGCAGCCGTAGCGGGACCTACAATGAGCAGTTCTTC. Amino acids: CASSRSGTYNEQFF.

The chain recombines TRBV28 with TRBJ2-7; D is unclear. The germline gives CDR1 MDHEN, CDR2 SYDVKM. This CDR3 is 12 amino acids long. The germline V and J ends were trimmed by 4 bases and 5 bases, with 9 bases remaining between them. CDR3 bases: TGTGCCAGCAGTTCTCTTAAGGACGAGCAGTACTTC. It specifies CASSSLKDEQYF.

This clonotype was seen more than once but under ten times. This chain joins TRBV28 and TRBJ2-3; D gene ambiguous. Germline CDR1 is MDHEN and CDR2 is SYDVKM. There are 14 residues in the CDR3. Trimming removed 7 bases from V and 3 bases from J, with 14 bases in between. The CDR3 DNA sequence: TGTGCCAGCAAACCACAGCTCAGTACAGATACGCAGTATTTT. Its translation: CASKPQLSTDTQYF.

Note on this clonotype: This clone may be a read error of a much larger clone one base away. The chain employs TRBV14 and TRBJ1-2; perhaps TRBD1 as D (6 bases). Germline-derived CDR1 and CDR2 are SGHDN and FVKESK. This CDR3 has 15 residues. The CDR3 sequence: CASSQRTEGNYSYTF. CDR3 DNA sequence: TGTGCCAGCAGCCAAAGGACAGAGGGGAACTATAGCTACACCTTC.

The chain is built from TRBV9 and TRBJ1-5; possibly TRBD1 for D (5 bases). CDR3 length: 13 amino acids. Germline V CDR1 and CDR2: SGDLS, YYNGEE. V was pared by 7 bases and J by 6 bases, with 14 bases between. The CDR3 DNA reads TGTGCCAGCGCCGGGGGGAATGGTCAGCCCCAGCATTTT. This codes for CASAGGNGQPQHF.

This clonotype was picked up many times. The rearrangement joins TRBV7-2 to TRBJ2-7, with 7 bases lining up with TRBD2. Germline V gene sequence: CDR1 SGHTA, CDR2 FQGNSA. The CDR3 contains 15 residues. J lost 7 bases, V lost 4 bases, and 13 bases had no gene match. The chain's CDR3 is CASSSDGTTLGEQYF. In DNA form, the CDR3 reads TGTGCCAGCAGCTCGGACGGGACTACCCTAGGGGAGCAGTACTTC.

The J gene is TRBJ1-1, the V gene TRBV9; TRBD1 is a possible D gene (6 bases). Germline V gives CDR1 SGDLS, CDR2 YYNGEE. There are 14 residues in the CDR3. With 0 bases removed from V and 5 bases from J, the gap between germline ends came to 11 bases. CDR3 in DNA: TGTGCCAGCAGCGTAGGAGGGGGGCTGACTGAAGCTTTCTTT. Translation gives CASSVGGGLTEAFF.

The chain couples TRBV9 to TRBJ2-1; D is unresolved. V was trimmed by 0 bases and J by 7 bases, leaving 23 bases between them. Germline lookup yields CDR1 SGDLS and CDR2 YYNGEE. This CDR3 is built from 18 residues. This CDR3 reads CASSVATDPGILTNEQFF. For the CDR3, the DNA is TGTGCCAGCAGCGTAGCCACGGACCCAGGCATACTGACTAATGAGCAGTTCTTC.

This clonotype has only a few counts. The V call is TRBV15, the J call TRBJ1-2; D gene ambiguous. The CDR3 spans 13 residues. In germline, CDR1 is LNHNV, CDR2 YYDKDF (reference sequence). Trimming cost V 1 base and J 5 bases, with 8 bases left between them. The DNA for the CDR3 is TGTGCCACCAGCAGAGGCGGAGTTTATGGCTACACCTTC. Protein: CATSRGGVYGYTF.

This clonotype showed up many times. For the CDR3, the DNA is TGTGCCAGCAGCTTACGACGGGAGGTCAACGAGCAGTACTTC. Its translation is CASSLRREVNEQYF. This sequence joins TRBV7-3 and TRBJ2-7; 7 positions match TRBD2. Germline values: CDR1 SGHTA, CDR2 FQGTGA. The CDR3 runs 14 residues. The ends lost 2 bases at V and 5 bases at J; junction bases unmatched: 6.